This T cell receptor beta chain appears in the sequencing data of a study of beta chain features in type 1 diabetes. A remark on this clone: Its antigen is unknown.

CDR3 length: 16 amino acids. Germline CDR1 and CDR2: LNHDA and SQIVND (reference sequence). Trimming cost V 4 bases and J 2 bases, with 17 bases left between them. Averaging roughly 110 mL, one heparinised blood draw was given by each donor. Purity (above 95%) was reached by all sorted populations. Study-wide results and caveats: Among patients, naive, central memory and Treg TCRB repertoires appeared more similar than among healthy donors.

Expressed TCRB transcripts were sequenced after all isolated RNA was converted to cDNA. Produced via immunoSEQ multiplex PCR; TCRdb's table is partial and in-frame only. The sample lists 430,000 or so clones, roughly 11% seen once, with about 0.045% in the top ten. This receptor was obtained from a woman younger than 30 in good health. V is TRBV19 and J is TRBJ2-5, with D perhaps TRBD1 or TRBD2 (5 bases each). The sequenced sample was naive CD4+ T cells from blood. CDR3 sequence: CASSTGRTWGQETQYF. The CDR3 bases are TGTGCCAGTAGTACCGGCCGGACGTGGGGGCAAGAGACCCAGTACTTC. Complete variable domain (other parts from reference TRBV19 and TRBJ2-5): DGGITQSPKYLFRKEGQNVTLSCEQNLNHDAMYWYRQDPGQGLRLIYYSQIVNDFQKGDIAEGYSVSREKKESFPLTVTSAQKNPTAFYLCASSTGRTWGQETQYFGPGTRLLVL.